This T cell receptor beta chain was captured in a study of blood T cell repertoires in COVID-19. CDR3 length: 15 amino acids. V was trimmed by 8 bases and J by 1 base, leaving 14 bases between them. Germline CDR1 is SGHNT and CDR2 is YENEEA. Some clones are missing from TCRdb's copy, which holds only in-frame ones; the method was immunoSEQ multiplex PCR. Counted here are fewer than 350,000 clones, under 90% occurring once; the ten biggest clones make up about 1.8%. J is TRBJ2-2 and V is TRBV11-3; the D gene is possibly TRBD2 (5 bases). The TCR comes from a woman aged 40 to 55 who had recovered from COVID-19. The sequenced material came from PBMCs or T cells enriched from blood (not recorded which). The CDR3: CASAPGLGNTGELFF. In DNA, the CDR3 is TGTGCCAGCGCCCCGGGGTTGGGGAACACCGGGGAGCTGTTTTTT.